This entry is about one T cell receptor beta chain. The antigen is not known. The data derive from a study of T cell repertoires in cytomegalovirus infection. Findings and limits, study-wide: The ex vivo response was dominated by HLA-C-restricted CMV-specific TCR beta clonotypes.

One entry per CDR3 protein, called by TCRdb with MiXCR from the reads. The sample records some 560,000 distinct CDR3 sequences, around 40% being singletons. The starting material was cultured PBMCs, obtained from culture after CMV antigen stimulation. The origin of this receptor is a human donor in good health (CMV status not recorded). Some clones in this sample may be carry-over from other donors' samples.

This chain's CDR3 is CASRGSRGPHEQYF. Here the CDR3 DNA reads TGTGCCAGCAGAGGGTCCAGGGGGCCCCACGAGCAGTACTTC. The chain employs TRBV28 and TRBJ2-7; 8 positions agree with TRBD1. Germline CDR1 MDHEN, CDR2 SYDVKM. The V and J ends lost 6 bases and 5 bases, in that order; junction bases with no gene match: 9. The CDR3 contains 14 residues.